One sample yielded the 27 T cell receptor beta chains listed below, sequenced in a study of cytomegalovirus exposure and HLA in healthy donors. Profiled with immunoSEQ multiplex PCR; TCRdb holds only in-frame clones, not every one. The table lists roughly 64,000 clones, 95% of them singletons. The sample comprised PBMCs. Source of these receptors: a young woman in good health and CMV-seropositive.

This rearrangement joins TRBV7-2 to TRBJ1-2; the D gene is possibly TRBD1 (5 bases). CDR1 is SGHTA, CDR2 FQGNSA, per germline. V lost 5 bases, J lost 0 bases, and 16 bases lay in between. CDR3 length equals 16 residues. The CDR3: CASSLSFGGANYGYTF. CDR3 in DNA: TGTGCCAGCAGCCTATCATTCGGGGGGGCTAACTATGGCTACACCTTC.

This chain connects TRBV14 to TRBJ1-3, with unresolved D. There are 12 residues in the CDR3. V was shortened by 4 bases and J by 9 bases, with 10 bases between the two germline ends. The V gene's germline CDR1 is SGHDN and CDR2 FVKESK. Here the CDR3 reads CASSLGRVTIYF. Here the CDR3 DNA reads TGTGCCAGCAGCCTGGGCCGCGTCACCATATATTTT.

This clone was found a few times. V and J are TRBV25-1 and TRBJ2-7; D is perhaps TRBD1 (5 bases). The CDR3 covers 14 residues. Germline V lookup: CDR1 MGHDK, CDR2 SYGVNS. Trimming cost V 8 bases and J 3 bases, with 17 bases left between them. Written as DNA, the CDR3 is TGTGCCAGCTCCCCTACAGGAGCAGGCTACGAGCAGTACTTC. Translating gives CASSPTGAGYEQYF.

This clone occurred once. V gene TRBV19 combines with J gene TRBJ2-2, with D perhaps TRBD2 (6 bases). V lost 6 bases and J 0 bases, leaving 8 bases between the germline ends. CDR3 size: 14 residues. The germline CDR1 and CDR2 sequences are LNHDA and SQIVND (reference sequence). The CDR3 DNA is TGTGCCAGTAGCGCGGGACCGAACACCGGGGAGCTGTTTTTT. Its protein is CASSAGPNTGELFF.

The gene calls are TRBV6-5 and TRBJ2-7; 10 bases line up with TRBD1. Germline V lookup: CDR1 MNHEY, CDR2 SVGAGI. The CDR3 is made up of 14 amino acids. V was clipped by 4 bases and J by 4 bases; unmatched bases: 4. This chain's CDR3 is CASSSPGQGYEQYF. CDR3 sequence (DNA): TGTGCCAGCAGTTCGCCGGGACAGGGGTACGAGCAGTACTTC.

J is TRBJ1-3 and V is TRBV28; 9 bases are a match to TRBD1. This CDR3 has 14 amino acids. From germline, CDR1 is MDHEN and CDR2 SYDVKM. The V segment lost 5 bases and the J segment 8 bases; nucleotides outside the gene matches: 7. Here the CDR3 DNA reads TGTGCCAGCAGTCTTCGACAGGGGGGCGACACCATATATTTT. The encoded protein is CASSLRQGGDTIYF.

V is TRBV27 and J is TRBJ2-7; tentative D call: TRBD2 (7 bases). Germline loops: CDR1 MNHEY, CDR2 SMNVEV (reference sequence). V was shortened by 4 bases and J by 4 bases, with 20 bases between the two germline ends. The CDR3 consists of 16 residues. The CDR3 nucleotides are TGTGCCAGCAGTTCCCGCGGGGGCCGGGCTGTGTACGAGCAGTACTTC. Translating it yields CASSSRGGRAVYEQYF.

This chain links TRBV6-5 with TRBJ1-4, with a possible D match to TRBD1 (6 bases). CDR1 is MNHEY and CDR2 is SVGAGI in the germline V gene. V shed 7 bases and J shed 5 bases, with 14 bases lying between them. The CDR3 extends over 14 amino acids. CDR3 DNA sequence: TGTGCCAGCAATTCCAGGGGACCGAATGAAAAACTGTTTTTT. Protein product: CASNSRGPNEKLFF.

V is TRBV9 and J is TRBJ2-5; 10 bases map to TRBD2. Germline V CDR1 and CDR2: SGDLS, YYNGEE. The CDR3 runs 17 residues. V shed 2 bases, J shed 5 bases, and the junction held 12 bases outside the gene matches. CDR3 loop: CASSVEGSGGARETQYF. The CDR3 DNA reads as TGTGCCAGCAGCGTCGAGGGGAGCGGGGGGGCCCGGGAGACCCAGTACTTC.

The chain couples TRBV2 to TRBJ1-1; D is possibly TRBD1 (6 bases). The ends were cut back, 1 base at V and 1 base at J, with 13 bases in the middle. Germline lookup yields CDR1 SNHLY and CDR2 FYNNEI. The CDR3 is 16 residues long. CDR3 sequence (DNA): TGTGCCAGCAGTGAAGGGGCACAGGGCTGGAACACTGAAGCTTTCTTT. Encoded protein: CASSEGAQGWNTEAFF.

The gene calls are TRBV4-1 and TRBJ2-7; D gene ambiguous. The germline V gene has CDR1 MGHRA and CDR2 YSYEKL. The V end lost 0 bases, the J end lost 1 base, and 10 bases lay between the germline ends. The CDR3 is made up of 15 amino acids. CDR3 sequence reads: CASSQEPARSYEQYF. The CDR3 DNA reads as TGCGCCAGCAGCCAAGAACCAGCTAGATCCTACGAGCAGTACTTC.

The gene calls are TRBV19 and TRBJ2-4, with 16 bases aligning to TRBD2. The ends lost 6 bases at V and 9 bases at J; junction bases unmatched: 8. The CDR3 totals 16 residues. Germline CDR1 reads LNHDA; CDR2 reads SQIVND (reference sequence). CDR3 nucleotide sequence: TGTGCCAGTAGCCCGGGACTAGCGGGAGGGGAGGGCATTCAGTACTTC. This encodes CASSPGLAGGEGIQYF.

V and J are TRBV27 and TRBJ2-1; TRBD1 might be the D (6 bases). Germline V CDR1 and CDR2: MNHEY, SMNVEV (reference sequence). With 6 bases removed from V and 9 bases from J, the gap between germline ends came to 15 bases. The CDR3 totals 13 residues. The CDR3: CASSFQGRVEQFF. CDR3 nucleotides: TGTGCCAGCAGCTTTCAGGGGCGCGTTGAGCAGTTCTTC.

This chain connects TRBV28 to TRBJ2-1; D unresolved. Germline loops: CDR1 MDHEN, CDR2 SYDVKM. There are 16 residues in the CDR3. V gave up 8 bases and J gave up 2 bases, with 19 bases separating them. In DNA, the CDR3 is TGTGCCAGCCGTTCCGCCTCCCGCAGTACCTACAATGAGCAGTTCTTC. It specifies CASRSASRSTYNEQFF.

CDR3 in amino acids: CASSVQGINEKLFF. The CDR3 nucleotides read TGTGCCAGCAGTGTACAGGGGATTAATGAAAAACTGTTTTTT. This sequence joins TRBV6-1 and TRBJ1-4; TRBD1 matches at 7 bases. Germline assignment: CDR1 MNHNS and CDR2 SASEGT. Trimming took 4 bases from V and 4 from J; bases not matched to a gene: 3. CDR3 size: 14 residues.

The V call is TRBV6-4, the J call TRBJ1-1; no firm D call. Germline CDR1 MRHNA, CDR2 SNTAGT. This CDR3 has 13 amino acids. V dropped 3 bases and J dropped 5 bases, with 10 bases sitting between them. CDR3 in amino acids: CASSEGSQTEAFF. As DNA, the CDR3 is TGTGCCAGCAGTGAAGGTAGCCAGACTGAAGCTTTCTTT.

The chain is built from TRBV29-1 and TRBJ1-2; 8 bases match TRBD1. CDR3 size: 16 residues. V was pared by 1 base and J by 0 bases, with 7 bases of the junction left unmatched. Germline values: CDR1 SQVTM, CDR2 ANQGSEA. In DNA form, the CDR3 reads TGCAGCGTTGAAGGCTCCGGGACAGGCCCTAACTATGGCTACACCTTC. Translation: CSVEGSGTGPNYGYTF.

For the CDR3, the DNA is TGTGCCAGCAGCTTATCGGGACAGGGAGGGGTCTATGGCTACACCTTC. Translated, it gives CASSLSGQGGVYGYTF. This chain uses TRBV7-2 with TRBJ1-2; TRBD1 aligns across 9 bases. The V segment lost 2 bases and the J segment 4 bases; nucleotides outside the gene matches: 8. Per germline, CDR1 SGHTA and CDR2 FQGNSA. The CDR3 is made up of 16 amino acids.

The chain employs TRBV9 and TRBJ1-2; D remains unclear. V was cut by 0 bases and J by 0 bases, with 9 bases left in between. This CDR3 contains 15 residues. Germline V gene lookup returns CDR1 SGDLS and CDR2 YYNGEE. CDR3: CASSVDGSTNYGYTF. The CDR3 coding sequence is TGTGCCAGCAGCGTAGATGGCAGTACTAACTATGGCTACACCTTC. Based on the CDR3 plus reference TRBV9 and TRBJ1-2, the full variable domain is DSGVTQTPKHLITATGQRVTLRCSPRSGDLSVYWYQQSLDQGLQFLIQYYNGEERAKGNILERFSAQQFPDLHSELNLSSLELGDSALYFCASSVDGSTNYGYTFGSGTRLTVV.

This rearrangement joins TRBV5-4 to TRBJ2-7, with 7 positions matching TRBD1. CDR1 and CDR2 from the germline V gene are SGHNT and YYREEE (reference sequence). The CDR3 sequence is 15 residues long. V shed 5 bases and J 2 bases; nucleotides not matched to a gene: 10. The CDR3 sequence: CASSHSGQGAYEQYF. The CDR3, as DNA: TGTGCCAGCAGTCACTCGGGGCAGGGGGCCTACGAGCAGTACTTC.

This chain uses TRBV28 with TRBJ1-5, with unresolved D. The V gene's germline CDR1 is MDHEN and CDR2 SYDVKM. This CDR3 contains 15 residues. The V gene lost 6 bases and the J gene lost 0 bases, with 12 bases spanning the gap. The CDR3 sequence: CASRGGENSNQPQHF. DNA of the CDR3: TGTGCCAGCAGGGGAGGTGAGAATAGCAATCAGCCCCAGCATTTT.

The rearrangement uses TRBV5-6 and TRBJ2-7, with 7 positions matching TRBD1. The trim removed 3 bases at V and 3 bases at J, leaving 3 bases unmatched. This CDR3 region has 13 residues. Germline V gene data show CDR1 as SGHDT and CDR2 as YYEEEE. The CDR3 DNA follows: TGTGCCAGCAGCTCGACAGGGCGCTACGAGCAGTACTTC. Its protein product is CASSSTGRYEQYF.

The chain employs TRBV5-6 and TRBJ2-2; 12 nucleotides align to TRBD2. V dropped 1 base and J dropped 6; count of bases not matched to a gene: 4. Looked up from germline, CDR1 is SGHDT and CDR2 is YYEEEE. The CDR3 is made up of 16 amino acids. CDR3 DNA: TGTGCCAGCAGCTTGATGACTAGCGGGGGATCCGGGGAGCTGTTTTTT. The encoded protein is CASSLMTSGGSGELFF.

The chain uses TRBV15 and TRBJ2-7; D not certain. This CDR3 region has 13 residues. Trimming took 2 bases from V and 1 from J, leaving 6 bases between them. From germline, CDR1 is LNHNV and CDR2 YYDKDF (reference sequence). In DNA, the CDR3 is TGTGCCACCAGCAGACAGGTTTCCTACGAGCAGTACTTC. It yields the protein CATSRQVSYEQYF.

This chain uses TRBV19 with TRBJ2-3; maybe TRBD2 (5 bases). V dropped 1 base and J dropped 1 base, with 36 bases sitting between them. The length of the CDR3 is 24 residues. Germline V lookup: CDR1 LNHDA, CDR2 SQIVND (reference sequence). The CDR3 sequence: CASSIGAGYGLGERSPLRTDTQYF. CDR3 sequence (DNA): TGTGCCAGTAGTATAGGCGCTGGCTACGGACTGGGAGAAAGAAGCCCGCTCCGCACAGATACGCAGTATTTT. The full variable domain, completed using reference TRBV19 and TRBJ2-3, is DGGITQSPKYLFRKEGQNVTLSCEQNLNHDAMYWYRQDPGQGLRLIYYSQIVNDFQKGDIAEGYSVSREKKESFPLTVTSAQKNPTAFYLCASSIGAGYGLGERSPLRTDTQYFGPGTRLTVL.

The chain links TRBV28 to TRBJ2-7, with TRBD1 matching 7 bases. The CDR3 extends over 13 amino acids. V lost 8 bases to trimming and J lost 4 bases; unmatched junction nucleotides: 8. Germline V gene lookup returns CDR1 MDHEN and CDR2 SYDVKM. For the CDR3, the DNA is TGTGCCAGCGGCGACAGGGTGCTGTACGAGCAGTACTTC. Translation: CASGDRVLYEQYF.

This sequence joins TRBV18 and TRBJ2-7; tentative D call: TRBD2 (6 bases). Germline V gives CDR1 KGHSH, CDR2 LQKENI. This CDR3 has 14 residues. V was cut by 3 bases and J by 3 bases, with 12 bases left in between. The CDR3 loop is CASSPGGAGYEQYF. The DNA for the CDR3 is TGTGCCAGCTCACCCGGGGGAGCCGGCTACGAGCAGTACTTC.